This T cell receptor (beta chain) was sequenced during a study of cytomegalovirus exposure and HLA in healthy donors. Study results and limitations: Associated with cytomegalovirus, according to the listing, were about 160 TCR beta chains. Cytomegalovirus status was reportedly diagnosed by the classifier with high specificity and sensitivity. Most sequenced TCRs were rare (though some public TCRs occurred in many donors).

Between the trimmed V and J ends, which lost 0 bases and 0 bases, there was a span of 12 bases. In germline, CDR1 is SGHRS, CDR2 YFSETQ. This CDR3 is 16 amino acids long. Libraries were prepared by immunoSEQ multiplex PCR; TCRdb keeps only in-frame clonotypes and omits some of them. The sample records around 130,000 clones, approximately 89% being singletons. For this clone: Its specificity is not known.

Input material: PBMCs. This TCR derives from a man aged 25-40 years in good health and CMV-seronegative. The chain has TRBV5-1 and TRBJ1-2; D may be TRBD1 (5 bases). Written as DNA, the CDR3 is TGCGCCAGCAGCTTGGCCTCCGGGGGACCTAACTATGGCTACACCTTC. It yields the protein CASSLASGGPNYGYTF. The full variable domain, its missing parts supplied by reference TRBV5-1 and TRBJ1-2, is KAGVTQTPRYLIKTRGQQVTLSCSPISGHRSVSWYQQTPGQGLQFLFEYFSETQRNKGNFPGRFSGRQFSNSRSEMNVSTLELGDSALYLCASSLASGGPNYGYTFGSGTRLTVV.